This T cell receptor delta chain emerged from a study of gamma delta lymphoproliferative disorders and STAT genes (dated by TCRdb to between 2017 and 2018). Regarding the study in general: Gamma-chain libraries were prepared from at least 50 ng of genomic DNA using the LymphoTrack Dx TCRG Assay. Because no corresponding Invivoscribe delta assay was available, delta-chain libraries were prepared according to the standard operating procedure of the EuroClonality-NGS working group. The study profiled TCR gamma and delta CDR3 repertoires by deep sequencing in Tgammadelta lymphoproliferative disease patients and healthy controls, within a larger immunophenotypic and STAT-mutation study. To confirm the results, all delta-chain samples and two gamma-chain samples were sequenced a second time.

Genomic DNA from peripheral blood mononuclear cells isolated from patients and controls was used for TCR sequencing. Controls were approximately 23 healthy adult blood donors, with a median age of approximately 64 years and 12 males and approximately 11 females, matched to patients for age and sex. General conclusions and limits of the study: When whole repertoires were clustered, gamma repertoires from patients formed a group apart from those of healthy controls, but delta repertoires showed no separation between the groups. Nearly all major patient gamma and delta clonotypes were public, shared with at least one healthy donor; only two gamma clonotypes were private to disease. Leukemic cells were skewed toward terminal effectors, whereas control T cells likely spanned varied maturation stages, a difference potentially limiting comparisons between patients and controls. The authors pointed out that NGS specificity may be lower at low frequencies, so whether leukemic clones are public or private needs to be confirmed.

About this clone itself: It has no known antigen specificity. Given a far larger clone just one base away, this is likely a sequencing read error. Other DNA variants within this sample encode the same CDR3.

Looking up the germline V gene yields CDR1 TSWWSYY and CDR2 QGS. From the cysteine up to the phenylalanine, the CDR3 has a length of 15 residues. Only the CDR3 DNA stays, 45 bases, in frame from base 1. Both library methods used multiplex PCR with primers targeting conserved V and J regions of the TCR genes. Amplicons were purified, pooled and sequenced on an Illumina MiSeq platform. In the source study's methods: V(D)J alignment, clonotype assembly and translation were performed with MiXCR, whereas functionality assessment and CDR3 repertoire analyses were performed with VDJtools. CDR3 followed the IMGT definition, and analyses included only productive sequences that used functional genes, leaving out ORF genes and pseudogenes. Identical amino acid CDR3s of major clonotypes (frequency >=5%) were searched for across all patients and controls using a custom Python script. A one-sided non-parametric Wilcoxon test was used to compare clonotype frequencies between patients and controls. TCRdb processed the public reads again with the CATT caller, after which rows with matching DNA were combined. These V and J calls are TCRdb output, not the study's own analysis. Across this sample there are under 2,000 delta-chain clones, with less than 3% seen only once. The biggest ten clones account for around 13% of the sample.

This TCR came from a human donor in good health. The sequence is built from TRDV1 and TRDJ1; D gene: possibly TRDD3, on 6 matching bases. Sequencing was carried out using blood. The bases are TGTGCTCTCGGGGATGATTTCGGGGATACCGATAAACTCATCTTT. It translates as CALGDDFGDTDKLIF.